These T cell receptor beta chains were read from a single sample in a study of blood T cell repertoires in COVID-19. The table came from immunoSEQ multiplex PCR; TCRdb's copy has only in-frame clones and leaves some out. The data contain 150,000 to 200,000 clones, over 90% of them singletons. Source material: peripheral blood. These receptors originate from an older woman with COVID-19, enrolled during active disease. Each CDR3 is given with its conserved first and last residue. D genes are given only for firm matches. Size is omitted from some rows. Given values are once, few, many or a class for expanded clones.

>TRBJ1-5|TRBV2|.|.
TGTGCCAGCAGGATGGAGTTATCATCTCAGCCCCAGCATTTT
CASRMELSSQPQHF
>TRBJ2-1|TRBV7-9|TRBD2|.
TGTGCCAGCAGCTCACTAGCGGGGGGCCCCTGGGATGAGCAGTTCTTC
CASSSLAGGPWDEQFF
>TRBJ2-7|TRBV24-1|TRBD1|once
TGTGCCACCAGTGATAGGACAGGGGGGCGGCAGTACTTC
CATSDRTGGRQYF
>TRBJ2-5|TRBV11-3|.|few
TGTGCCAGCAGCCTTCAGGGTTTGGGGGCCACCCAGTACTTC
CASSLQGLGATQYF
>TRBJ1-1|TRBV10-3|.|.
TGTGCCATGCCGCGGGGGCGGACTGAAGCTTTCTTT
CAMPRGRTEAFF
>TRBJ1-5|TRBV4-2|.|.
TGTGCCAGCAGCCAAGACCGGAGCGGGCATAGCAATCAGCCCCAGCATTTT
CASSQDRSGHSNQPQHF
>TRBJ2-5|TRBV18|TRBD1|.
TGTGCCAGCTCACCCTACAGGGGGATCCAAGAGACCCAGTACTTC
CASSPYRGIQETQYF
>TRBJ2-2|TRBV11-3|.|.
TGTGCCAGCAGCTTATCCAGGGTCGGTAACACCGGGGAGCTGTTTTTT
CASSLSRVGNTGELFF
>TRBJ2-3|TRBV5-1|TRBD2|.
TGCGCCAGCAGCCTGGCTACCATAGCGGGGGGCCGCACAGATACGCAGTATTTT
CASSLATIAGGRTDTQYF
>TRBJ1-1|TRBV2|.|.
TGTGCCAGCGGGGAGCGAATTGGAGCTTTCTTT
CASGERIGAFF
>TRBJ1-1|TRBV5-4|.|once
TGTGCCAGCAGCGCGGGGAACACTGAAGCTTTCTTT
CASSAGNTEAFF
>TRBJ1-5|TRBV7-2|TRBD1|.
TGTGCCAGCAGCCTAGGACAGGGAGTCCTTCAGCCCCAGCATTTT
CASSLGQGVLQPQHF
>TRBJ1-1|TRBV3-1/TRBV3-2|TRBD1|.
TGTGCCAGCACCACTCCGGGACAGGGCTTCGGTGAAGCTTTCTTT
CASTTPGQGFGEAFF
>TRBJ2-2|TRBV7-2|TRBD1|.
TGTGCCAGCAGCCAACGACAGGGGAACACCGGGGAGCTGTTTTTT
CASSQRQGNTGELFF
>TRBJ1-1|TRBV7-2|.|.
TGTGCCAGCAGCCCCACCAGGACAAGCCACACTGAAGCTTTCTTT
CASSPTRTSHTEAFF
>TRBJ2-2|TRBV7-2|TRBD1|.
TGTGCCAGCAGCTTAGGGGCAGGGGGATACACCGGGGAGCTGTTTTTT
CASSLGAGGYTGELFF
>TRBJ1-2|TRBV29-1|.|.
TGCAGCGTTGATATCGGGTTTTTGGGCTACACCTTC
CSVDIGFLGYTF
>TRBJ1-1|TRBV18|.|.
TGTGCCAGCTCACATGACAAGTTGAACACTGAAGCTTTCTTT
CASSHDKLNTEAFF
>TRBJ2-7|TRBV6-4|TRBD2|.
TGTGCCAGCGGGTTGCTAGCGGATACCTACGAGCAGTACTTC
CASGLLADTYEQYF
>TRBJ1-5|TRBV4-3|.|.
TGCGCCAGCACATCCCTTCGAGGGCCTGTGAAGGTCGGGAGCAATCAGCCCCAGCATTTT
CASTSLRGPVKVGSNQPQHF
>TRBJ1-2|TRBV6-2/TRBV6-3|.|.
TGTGCCAGCAGTTACCTTCATCGGTATACGGACTATGGCTACACCTTC
CASSYLHRYTDYGYTF
>TRBJ1-5|TRBV18|.|.
TGTGCCAGCTCACCAAACGGGAATCAGCCCCAGCATTTT
CASSPNGNQPQHF
>TRBJ1-1|TRBV11-2|.|.
TGTGCCAGCAGCTTAGATCCCAGGGACACTGAAGCTTTCTTT
CASSLDPRDTEAFF
>TRBJ1-1|TRBV5-1|.|.
TGCGCCAGCAGCTTGGATGGGTCAGGGGCCTTGAACACTGAAGCTTTCTTT
CASSLDGSGALNTEAFF
>TRBJ1-1|TRBV10-3|.|.
TGTGCCATCAGTGAGTCGAGGGCAGCTGAAGCTTTCTTT
CAISESRAAEAFF
>TRBJ1-5|TRBV10-2|.|.
TGCGCCAGCCGACCTAACAGGGCTGCTCAGCCCCAGCATTTT
CASRPNRAAQPQHF
>TRBJ1-2|TRBV18|.|.
TGTGCCAGCTCACCTACGCGGGGTATCGACTATGGCTACACCTTC
CASSPTRGIDYGYTF
>TRBJ1-1|TRBV19|TRBD1|.
TGTGCCAGTAGTCCCCGGACAGGGGGCACTGAAGCTTTCTTT
CASSPRTGGTEAFF
>TRBJ2-1|TRBV5-1|TRBD1|once
TGCGCCAGCAGCTTGGTGCAGGGGGCGGTCGCTGAGCAGTTCTTC
CASSLVQGAVAEQFF
>TRBJ1-6|TRBV30|.|.
TGTGCCTGGACTAGCGGTTTGGGTTCACCCCTCCACTTT
CAWTSGLGSPLHF
>TRBJ1-2|TRBV7-6|.|.
TGTGCCAGCAGCTTGGAGGCGCAGGACCCCTATGGCTACACCTTC
CASSLEAQDPYGYTF
>TRBJ1-2|TRBV11-2|.|.
TGTGCCAGCAGCTTACAGGGCGTCTATGGCTACACCTTC
CASSLQGVYGYTF
>TRBJ2-7|TRBV4-2|TRBD2|.
TGTGCCAGCAGCCAAGAACCTAGCGGGGCCTACGAGCAGTACTTC
CASSQEPSGAYEQYF
>TRBJ1-1|TRBV7-9|.|.
TGTGCCAGCAGCCCGCCTAGGCGCGAGCGACCGAACACTGAAGCTTTCTTT
CASSPPRRERPNTEAFF
>TRBJ1-4|TRBV6-5|.|.
TGTGCCAGCAACCCCAGGGTCGGAGAAAAACTGTTTTTT
CASNPRVGEKLFF
>TRBJ1-5|TRBV19|.|.
TGTGCCAGTAGTATGAGCAGGCAGCCGTCCTATCAGCCCCAGCATTTT
CASSMSRQPSYQPQHF
>TRBJ1-2|TRBV7-2|.|.
TGTGCCAGCAGCTTAGGCGGGAACTATGGCTACACCTTC
CASSLGGNYGYTF
>TRBJ2-3|TRBV3-1/TRBV3-2|TRBD2|.
TGTGCCAGCAGCCCGCGACTAGCGGGGGTGGAAGATACGCAGTATTTT
CASSPRLAGVEDTQYF
>TRBJ2-1|TRBV7-2|TRBD2|.
TGTGCCAGCAGCTTACGGAGCGGGGAGCCCTACAATGAGCAGTTCTTC
CASSLRSGEPYNEQFF
>TRBJ2-3|TRBV7-3|TRBD2|.
TGTGCCAGCAGCCCCCGACTAGCGGGGGGCACAGATACGCAGTATTTT
CASSPRLAGGTDTQYF
>TRBJ1-4|TRBV4-2|.|.
TGTGCCAGCAGCCAAGATGGGCCGCAGGCCTATGAAAAACTGTTTTTT
CASSQDGPQAYEKLFF
>TRBJ1-2|TRBV6-5|.|.
TGTGCCAGCAGTTACTCAACCCCCGGGGAATGGAATGGCTACACCTTC
CASSYSTPGEWNGYTF
>TRBJ2-6|TRBV11-2|TRBD1|.
TGTGCCAGCAGCCAGAGGGGACAGGGCTCTGGGGCCAACGTCCTGACTTTC
CASSQRGQGSGANVLTF
>TRBJ1-2|TRBV5-4|.|.
TGTGCCAGCAGCTCCGACTTTGCTGGCTACACCTTC
CASSSDFAGYTF
>TRBJ2-7|TRBV7-9|TRBD2|once
TGTGCCAGCAGTCGCGGGGGTACCTACGAGCAGTACTTC
CASSRGGTYEQYF
>TRBJ1-2|TRBV5-6|.|.
TGTGCCAGCAGCTTCCGGCAGGGCACCACCGTCTACACCTTC
CASSFRQGTTVYTF
>TRBJ2-2|TRBV4-2|TRBD2|.
TGTGCCAGCAGCCAATATCGGGGGGACACCGGGGAGCTGTTTTTT
CASSQYRGDTGELFF
>TRBJ1-4|TRBV6-5|.|once
TGTGCCAGCATCCGGGAAGCAACTAATGAAAAACTGTTTTTT
CASIREATNEKLFF
>TRBJ2-2|TRBV7-3|TRBD1|.
TGTGCCAGCAGCATCGGGACAGGGATAACCGGGGAGCTGTTTTTT
CASSIGTGITGELFF
>TRBJ1-2|TRBV14|.|.
TGTGCCAGCAGCCAACTGGAAGCAGGGGCTTTTGGCTACACCTTC
CASSQLEAGAFGYTF
>TRBJ2-7|TRBV2|.|.
TGTGCCGGGGGGAGTTCCTACGAGCAGTACTTC
CAGGSSYEQYF
>TRBJ2-2|TRBV27|.|.
TGTGCCAGCAGCCCTCGGAACAGGCCAAACACCGGGGAGCTGTTTTTT
CASSPRNRPNTGELFF
>TRBJ1-3|TRBV6-5|.|once
TGTGCCAGCACCCAGGGCCTTCTCGGAAACACCATATATTTT
CASTQGLLGNTIYF